This TCR beta chain was recorded in a study of blood T cell repertoires in COVID-19. For the study at large: Donors in the United States, Italy and Spain gave samples during acute or convalescent COVID-19.

The method was immunoSEQ multiplex PCR; TCRdb's version includes in-frame clones alone and lacks a portion of them. The sample records tens of thousands of clones, 75% to 90% being singletons. The length of the CDR3 is 13 residues. Trimming pared 2 bases from V and 3 bases from J, leaving 5 bases between. CDR1 is SGHVS and CDR2 is FQNEAQ in the germline V gene. The chain uses TRBV7-8 and TRBJ2-1; D is uncertain. Sequencing was carried out using peripheral blood. The sequence derives from a man in his forties or fifties with acute or convalescent COVID-19. CDR3 in DNA: TGTGCCAGCAGCTTATACAGCTACAATGAGCAGTTCTTC. Translating gives CASSLYSYNEQFF.